The subject of this entry is one T cell receptor beta chain. Its cognate antigen is unknown. These data belong to a study of cytomegalovirus exposure and HLA in healthy donors. Study-wide results and caveats: Accurate predictions that matched the HLA-A and HLA-B alleles of most subjects were reportedly made from TCR beta sequences.

Germline V gene data show CDR1 as SGHVS and CDR2 as FQNEAQ. V gave up 4 bases and J gave up 1 base; unmatched junction bases: 4. The CDR3 runs 17 residues. Use of 60 Vbeta and 13 Jbeta primers characterized the PCR. TCRdb's copy holds only in-frame clones and misses some; the assay was immunoSEQ multiplex PCR. The sample yields some 110,000 clones, less than 80% seen once. V gene TRBV7-8 combines with J gene TRBJ2-6; 10 nucleotides match TRBD1. The receptor was isolated from a man aged 55 to 69 in good health and CMV-seronegative. Material: PBMCs. Written as DNA, the CDR3 is TGTGCCAGCAGCTCCACGGGACAGGGGTCTGGGGCCAACGTCCTGACTTTC. Translation: CASSSTGQGSGANVLTF. Looking up the rest from reference TRBV7-8 and TRBJ2-6 gives the full variable domain: GAGVSQSPRYKVAKRGQDVALRCDPISGHVSLFWYQQALGQGPEFLTYFQNEAQLDKSGLPSDRFFAERPEGSVSTLKIQRTQQEDSAVYLCASSSTGQGSGANVLTFGAGSRLTVL.